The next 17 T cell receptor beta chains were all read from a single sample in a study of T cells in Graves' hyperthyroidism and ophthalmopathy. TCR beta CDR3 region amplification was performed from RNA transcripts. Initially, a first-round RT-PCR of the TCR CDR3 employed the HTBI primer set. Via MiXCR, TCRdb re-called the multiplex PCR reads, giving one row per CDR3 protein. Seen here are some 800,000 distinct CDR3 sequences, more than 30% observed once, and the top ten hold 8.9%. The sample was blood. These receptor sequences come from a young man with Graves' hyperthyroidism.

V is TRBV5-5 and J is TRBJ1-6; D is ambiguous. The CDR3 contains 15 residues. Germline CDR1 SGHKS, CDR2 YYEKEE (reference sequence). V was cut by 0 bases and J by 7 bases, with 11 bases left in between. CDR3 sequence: CASSLVHSENSPLHF. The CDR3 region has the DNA TGTGCCAGCAGCTTGGTACATTCGGAAAATTCACCCCTCCACTTT.

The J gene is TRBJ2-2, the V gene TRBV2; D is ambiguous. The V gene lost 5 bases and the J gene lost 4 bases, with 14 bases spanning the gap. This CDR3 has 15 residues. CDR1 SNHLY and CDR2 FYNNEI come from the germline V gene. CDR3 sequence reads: CASSSIPKSTGELFF. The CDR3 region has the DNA TGTGCCAGCAGTTCTATTCCTAAGTCCACCGGGGAGCTGTTTTTT.

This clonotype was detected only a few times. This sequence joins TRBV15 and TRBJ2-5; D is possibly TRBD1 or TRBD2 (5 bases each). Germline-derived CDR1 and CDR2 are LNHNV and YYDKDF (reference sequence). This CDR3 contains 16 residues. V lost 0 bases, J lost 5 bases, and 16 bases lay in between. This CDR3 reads CATSRERQGVRETQYF. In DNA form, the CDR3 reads TGTGCCACCAGCAGAGAGAGGCAGGGAGTAAGGGAGACCCAGTACTTC. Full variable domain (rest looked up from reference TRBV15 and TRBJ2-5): DAMVIQNPRYQVTQFGKPVTLSCSQTLNHNVMYWYQQKSSQAPKLLFHYYDKDFNNEADTPDNFQSRRPNTSFCFLDIRSPGLGDTAMYLCATSRERQGVRETQYFGPGTRLLVL.

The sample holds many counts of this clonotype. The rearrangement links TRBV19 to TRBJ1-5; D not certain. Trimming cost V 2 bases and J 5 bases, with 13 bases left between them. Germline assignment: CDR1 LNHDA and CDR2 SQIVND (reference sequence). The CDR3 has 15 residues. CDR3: CASSILAGEDQPQHF. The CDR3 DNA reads TGTGCCAGTAGTATACTTGCCGGGGAGGATCAGCCCCAGCATTTT.

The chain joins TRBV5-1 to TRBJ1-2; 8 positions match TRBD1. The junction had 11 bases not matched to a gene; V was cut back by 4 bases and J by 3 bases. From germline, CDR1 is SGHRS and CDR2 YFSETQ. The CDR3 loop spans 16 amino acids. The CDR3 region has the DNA TGCGCCAGCAGCCTAGCCCCAGGGGGCGCCGACTATGGCTACACCTTC. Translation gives CASSLAPGGADYGYTF. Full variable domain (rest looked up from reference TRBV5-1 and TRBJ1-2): KAGVTQTPRYLIKTRGQQVTLSCSPISGHRSVSWYQQTPGQGLQFLFEYFSETQRNKGNFPGRFSGRQFSNSRSEMNVSTLELGDSALYLCASSLAPGGADYGYTFGSGTRLTVV.

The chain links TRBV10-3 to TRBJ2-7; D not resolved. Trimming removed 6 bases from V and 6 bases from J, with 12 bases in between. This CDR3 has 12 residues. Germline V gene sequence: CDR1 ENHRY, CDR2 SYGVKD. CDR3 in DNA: TGTGCCATCAGCTCGGACCCCCTCGAGCAGTACTTC. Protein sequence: CAISSDPLEQYF.

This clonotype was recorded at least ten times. CDR3 in amino acids: CASSAGTGGNQPQHF. Written as DNA, the CDR3 is TGTGCCAGCAGTGCCGGGACAGGAGGCAATCAGCCCCAGCATTTT. This chain uses TRBV2 with TRBJ1-5, with TRBD1 matching over 8 bases. Looked up from germline, CDR1 is SNHLY and CDR2 is FYNNEI. The CDR3 sequence is 15 residues long. The V segment lost 4 bases and the J segment 2 bases; nucleotides outside the gene matches: 4. The variable domain in full, completed from reference TRBV2 and TRBJ1-5, reads EPEVTQTPSHQVTQMGQEVILRCVPISNHLYFYWYRQILGQKVEFLVSFYNNEISEKSEIFDDQFSVERPDGSNFTLKIRSTKLEDSAMYFCASSAGTGGNQPQHFGDGTRLSIL.

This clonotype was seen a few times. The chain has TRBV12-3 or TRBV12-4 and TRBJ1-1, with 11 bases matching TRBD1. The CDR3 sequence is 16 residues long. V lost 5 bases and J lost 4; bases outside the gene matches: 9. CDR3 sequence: CASSPPPGTGGTEAFF. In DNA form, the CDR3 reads TGTGCCAGCAGTCCCCCACCCGGGACAGGGGGCACTGAAGCTTTCTTT.

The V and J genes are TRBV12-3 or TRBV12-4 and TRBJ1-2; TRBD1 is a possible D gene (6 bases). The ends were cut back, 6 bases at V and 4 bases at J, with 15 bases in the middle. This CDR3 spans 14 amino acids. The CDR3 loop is CASRGQLGSYGYTF. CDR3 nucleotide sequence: TGTGCCAGCAGAGGACAGTTGGGTTCCTATGGCTACACCTTC.

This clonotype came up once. In nucleotides, the CDR3 is TGTGCCAGCAGTTTAAAGGCAGGGCTTCAGCCCCAGCATTTT. Amino acids: CASSLKAGLQPQHF. This chain connects TRBV12-3 or TRBV12-4 to TRBJ1-5; weak D call: TRBD1 (5 bases). Trimming stripped 2 bases from V and 6 bases from J, with 11 bases between. The CDR3 covers 14 residues.

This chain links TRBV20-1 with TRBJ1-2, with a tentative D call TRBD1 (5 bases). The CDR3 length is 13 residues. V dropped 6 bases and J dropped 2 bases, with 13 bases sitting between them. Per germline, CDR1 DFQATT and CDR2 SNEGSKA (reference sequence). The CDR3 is CSASSGDNYGYTF. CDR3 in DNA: TGCAGTGCCAGCAGTGGGGACAACTATGGCTACACCTTC.

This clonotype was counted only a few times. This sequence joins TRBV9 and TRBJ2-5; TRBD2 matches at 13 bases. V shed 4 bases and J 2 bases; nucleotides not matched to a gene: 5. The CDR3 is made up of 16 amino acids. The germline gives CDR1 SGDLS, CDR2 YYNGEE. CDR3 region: CASSSRTSGSQETQYF. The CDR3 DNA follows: TGTGCCAGCAGCTCCCGGACTAGCGGGAGTCAAGAGACCCAGTACTTC. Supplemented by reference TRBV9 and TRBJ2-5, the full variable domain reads DSGVTQTPKHLITATGQRVTLRCSPRSGDLSVYWYQQSLDQGLQFLIQYYNGEERAKGNILERFSAQQFPDLHSELNLSSLELGDSALYFCASSSRTSGSQETQYFGPGTRLLVL.

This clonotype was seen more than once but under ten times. This chain's CDR3 is CASSLTTSGADGELFF. In DNA, the CDR3 is TGTGCCAGCAGCTTAACAACCTCGGGGGCGGACGGGGAGCTGTTTTTT. The rearrangement joins TRBV7-9 to TRBJ2-2; D tentatively fits TRBD1 or TRBD2 (6 bases each). The V end lost 2 bases, the J end lost 7 bases, and 17 bases lay between the germline ends. The CDR3 totals 16 residues. The germline CDR1 and CDR2 sequences are SEHNR and FQNEAQ (reference sequence).

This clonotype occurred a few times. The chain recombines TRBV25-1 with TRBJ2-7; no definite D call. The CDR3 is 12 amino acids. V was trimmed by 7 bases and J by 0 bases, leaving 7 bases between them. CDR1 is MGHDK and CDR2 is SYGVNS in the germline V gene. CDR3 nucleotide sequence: TGTGCCAGCAAGGACGGCTCCTACGAGCAGTACTTC. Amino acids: CASKDGSYEQYF.

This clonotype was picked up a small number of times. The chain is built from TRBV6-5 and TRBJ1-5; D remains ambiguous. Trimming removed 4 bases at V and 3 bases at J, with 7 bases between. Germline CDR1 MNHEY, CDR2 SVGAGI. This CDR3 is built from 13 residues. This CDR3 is CASSFGINQPQHF. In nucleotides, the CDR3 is TGTGCCAGCAGTTTTGGCATCAATCAGCCCCAGCATTTT.

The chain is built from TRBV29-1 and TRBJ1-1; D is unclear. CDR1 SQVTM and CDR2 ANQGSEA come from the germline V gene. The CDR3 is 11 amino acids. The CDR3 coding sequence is TGCATCTTAGACGGGAACACTGAAGCTTTCTTT. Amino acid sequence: CILDGNTEAFF.

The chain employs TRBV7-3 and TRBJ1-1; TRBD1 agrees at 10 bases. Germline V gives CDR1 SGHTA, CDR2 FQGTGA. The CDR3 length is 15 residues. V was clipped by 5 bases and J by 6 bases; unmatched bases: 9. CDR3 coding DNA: TGTGCCAGCAGCCAAGACCGGACAGGGGGAGCTGAAGCTTTCTTT. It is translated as CASSQDRTGGAEAFF.